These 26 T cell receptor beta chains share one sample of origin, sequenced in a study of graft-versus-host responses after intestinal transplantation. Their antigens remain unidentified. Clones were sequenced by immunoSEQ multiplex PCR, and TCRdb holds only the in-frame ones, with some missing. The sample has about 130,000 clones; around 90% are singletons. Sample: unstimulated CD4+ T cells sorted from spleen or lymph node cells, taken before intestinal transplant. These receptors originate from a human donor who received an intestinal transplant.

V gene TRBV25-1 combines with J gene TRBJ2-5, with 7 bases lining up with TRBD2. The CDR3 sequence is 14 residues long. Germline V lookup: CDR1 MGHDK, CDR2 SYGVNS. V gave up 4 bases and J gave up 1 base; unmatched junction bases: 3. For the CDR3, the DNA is TGTGCCAGCAGTGTCCGGACTAGCCAAGAGACCCAGTACTTC. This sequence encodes CASSVRTSQETQYF.

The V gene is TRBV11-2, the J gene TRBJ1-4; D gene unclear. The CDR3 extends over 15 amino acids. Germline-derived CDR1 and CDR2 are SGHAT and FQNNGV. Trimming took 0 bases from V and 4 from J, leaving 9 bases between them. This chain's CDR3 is CASSLEGGGNEKLFF. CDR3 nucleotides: TGTGCCAGCAGCTTAGAGGGAGGTGGTAATGAAAAACTGTTTTTT.

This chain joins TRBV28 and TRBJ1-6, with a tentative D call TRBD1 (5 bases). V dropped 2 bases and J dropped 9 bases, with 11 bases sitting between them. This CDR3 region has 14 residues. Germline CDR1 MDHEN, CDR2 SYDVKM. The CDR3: CASSLGAGGSPLHF. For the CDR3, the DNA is TGTGCCAGCAGTTTAGGTGCGGGGGGTTCACCCCTCCACTTT.

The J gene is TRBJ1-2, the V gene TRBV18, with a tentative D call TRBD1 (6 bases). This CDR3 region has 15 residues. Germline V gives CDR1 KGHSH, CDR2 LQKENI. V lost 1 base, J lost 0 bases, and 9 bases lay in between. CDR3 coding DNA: TGTGCCAGCTCACCACGAGACAGGACTAACTATGGCTACACCTTC. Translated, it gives CASSPRDRTNYGYTF.

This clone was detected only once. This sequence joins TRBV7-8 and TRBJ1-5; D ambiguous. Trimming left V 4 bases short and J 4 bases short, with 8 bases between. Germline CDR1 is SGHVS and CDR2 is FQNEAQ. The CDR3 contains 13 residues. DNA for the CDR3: TGTGCCAGCAGCTCCGATTGGAATCAGCCCCAGCATTTT. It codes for CASSSDWNQPQHF.

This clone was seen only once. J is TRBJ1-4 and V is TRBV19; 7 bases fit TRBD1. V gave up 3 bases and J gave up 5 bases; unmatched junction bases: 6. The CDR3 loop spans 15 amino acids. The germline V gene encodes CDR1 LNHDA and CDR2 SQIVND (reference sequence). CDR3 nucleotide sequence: TGTGCCAGTAGTATCCGGACAGGCCTAAATGAAAAACTGTTTTTT. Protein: CASSIRTGLNEKLFF.

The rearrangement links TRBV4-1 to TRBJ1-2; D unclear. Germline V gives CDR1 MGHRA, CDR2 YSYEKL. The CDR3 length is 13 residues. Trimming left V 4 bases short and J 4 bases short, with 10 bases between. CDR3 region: CASSPGSLYGYTF. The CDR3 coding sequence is TGCGCCAGCAGCCCCGGGTCCCTCTATGGCTACACCTTC.

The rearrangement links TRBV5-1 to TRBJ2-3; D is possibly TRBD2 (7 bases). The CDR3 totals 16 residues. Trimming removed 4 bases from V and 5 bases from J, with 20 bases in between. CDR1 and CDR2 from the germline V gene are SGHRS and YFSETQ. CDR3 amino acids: CASSDGGGGPGDTQYF. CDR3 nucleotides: TGCGCCAGCAGCGACGGAGGGGGAGGGCCGGGAGATACGCAGTATTTT.

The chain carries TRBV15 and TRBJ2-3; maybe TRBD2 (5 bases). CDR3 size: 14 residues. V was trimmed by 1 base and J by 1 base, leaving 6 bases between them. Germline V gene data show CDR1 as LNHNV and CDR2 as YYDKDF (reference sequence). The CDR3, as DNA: TGTGCCACCAGCAGAGGGGAGCGCACAGATACGCAGTATTTT. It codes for CATSRGERTDTQYF.

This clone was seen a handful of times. CDR3 amino acids: CASSIPTSLSTDTQYF. The CDR3 DNA follows: TGTGCCAGTAGTATCCCGACTAGTTTGAGCACAGATACGCAGTATTTT. The chain uses TRBV19 and TRBJ2-3; D may be TRBD2 (6 bases). Germline assignment: CDR1 LNHDA and CDR2 SQIVND (reference sequence). The CDR3 consists of 16 residues. The V end lost 3 bases, the J end lost 0 bases, and 13 bases lay between the germline ends.

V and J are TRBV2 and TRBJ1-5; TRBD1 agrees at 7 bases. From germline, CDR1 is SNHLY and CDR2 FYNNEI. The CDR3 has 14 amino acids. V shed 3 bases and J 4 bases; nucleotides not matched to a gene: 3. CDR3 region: CASSDQGGNQPQHF. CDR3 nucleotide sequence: TGTGCCAGCAGTGACCAGGGGGGAAATCAGCCCCAGCATTTT.

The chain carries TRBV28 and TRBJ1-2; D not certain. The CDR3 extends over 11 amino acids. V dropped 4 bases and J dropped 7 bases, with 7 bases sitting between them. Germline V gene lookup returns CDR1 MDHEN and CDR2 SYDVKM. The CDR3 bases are TGTGCCAGCAGTTCGACTTCTGGCTACACCTTC. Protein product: CASSSTSGYTF.

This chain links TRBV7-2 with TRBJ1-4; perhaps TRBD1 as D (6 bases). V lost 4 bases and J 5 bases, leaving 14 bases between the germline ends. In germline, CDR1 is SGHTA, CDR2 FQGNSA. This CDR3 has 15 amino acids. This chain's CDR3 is CASSSPWRGNEKLFF. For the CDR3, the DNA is TGTGCCAGCAGCTCCCCTTGGAGGGGGAATGAAAAACTGTTTTTT.

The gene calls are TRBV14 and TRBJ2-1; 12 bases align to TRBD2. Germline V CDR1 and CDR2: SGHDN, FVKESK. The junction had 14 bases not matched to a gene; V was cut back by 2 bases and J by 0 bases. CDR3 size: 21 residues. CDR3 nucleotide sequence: TGTGCCAGCAGCCAATGGGGGGAAACTAGCGGGAGGACGGGCTCCTACAATGAGCAGTTCTTC. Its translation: CASSQWGETSGRTGSYNEQFF.

CDR3 bases: TGTGCCAGCAGCTTATCAGTGTCAGGGATAGGCTACACCTTC. It specifies CASSLSVSGIGYTF. The gene calls are TRBV7-2 and TRBJ1-2; possibly TRBD1 for D (5 bases). V dropped 2 bases and J dropped 8 bases, with 15 bases sitting between them. Germline loops: CDR1 SGHTA, CDR2 FQGNSA. The CDR3 has 14 residues.

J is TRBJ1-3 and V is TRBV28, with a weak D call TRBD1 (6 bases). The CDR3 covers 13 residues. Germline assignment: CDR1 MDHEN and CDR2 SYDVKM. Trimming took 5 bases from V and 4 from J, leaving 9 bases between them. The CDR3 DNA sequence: TGTGCCAGCAGTCGGACAGCCGGAAACACCATATATTTT. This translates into CASSRTAGNTIYF.

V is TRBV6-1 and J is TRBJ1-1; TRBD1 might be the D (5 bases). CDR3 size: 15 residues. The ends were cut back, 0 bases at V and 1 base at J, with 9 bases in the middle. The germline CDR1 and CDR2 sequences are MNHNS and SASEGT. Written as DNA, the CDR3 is TGTGCCAGCAGTGAAGCCGTAAGGGGGAACACTGAAGCTTTCTTT. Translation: CASSEAVRGNTEAFF.

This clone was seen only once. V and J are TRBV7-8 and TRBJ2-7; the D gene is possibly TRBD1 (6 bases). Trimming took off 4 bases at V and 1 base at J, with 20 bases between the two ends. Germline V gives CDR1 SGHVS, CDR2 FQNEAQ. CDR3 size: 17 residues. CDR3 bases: TGTGCCAGCAGCTATATTAACCGGGACACCCCATCCTACGAGCAGTACTTC. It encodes CASSYINRDTPSYEQYF.

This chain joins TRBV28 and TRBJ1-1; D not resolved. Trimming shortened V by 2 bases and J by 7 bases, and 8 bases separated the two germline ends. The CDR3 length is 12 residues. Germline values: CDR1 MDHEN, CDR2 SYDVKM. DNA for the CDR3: TGTGCCAGCAGTTTAGAGACTTTTGAAGCTTTCTTT. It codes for CASSLETFEAFF.

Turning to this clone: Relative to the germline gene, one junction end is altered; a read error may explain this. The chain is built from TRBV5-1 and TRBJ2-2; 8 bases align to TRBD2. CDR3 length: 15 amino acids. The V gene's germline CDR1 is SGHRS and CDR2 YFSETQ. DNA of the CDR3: TGCGCCAGCAGCTCTAGCGGGCCGAACGCCGGGGAGCTGTTTTTT. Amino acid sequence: CASSSSGPNAGELFF.

CDR3 in DNA: TGCAGCGTTGTGGCGGCCTACGAGCAGTACTTC. Translating gives CSVVAAYEQYF. The chain is built from TRBV29-1 and TRBJ2-7, with D unclear. Germline V lookup: CDR1 SQVTM, CDR2 ANQGSEA. This CDR3 contains 11 residues. Trimming pared 4 bases from V and 2 bases from J, leaving 6 bases between.

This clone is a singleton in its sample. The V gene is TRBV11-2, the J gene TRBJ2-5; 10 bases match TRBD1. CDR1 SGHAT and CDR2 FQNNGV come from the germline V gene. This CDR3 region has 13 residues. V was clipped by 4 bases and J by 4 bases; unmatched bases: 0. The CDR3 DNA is TGTGCCAGCAGCTGGACAGGGGGAGAGACCCAGTACTTC. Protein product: CASSWTGGETQYF.

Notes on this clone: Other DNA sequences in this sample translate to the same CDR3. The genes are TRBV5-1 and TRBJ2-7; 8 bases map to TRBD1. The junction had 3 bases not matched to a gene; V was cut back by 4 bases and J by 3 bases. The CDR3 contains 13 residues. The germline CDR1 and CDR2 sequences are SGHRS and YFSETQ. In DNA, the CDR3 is TGCGCCAGCAGCCGAGACAGGGGCTACGAGCAGTACTTC. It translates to CASSRDRGYEQYF.

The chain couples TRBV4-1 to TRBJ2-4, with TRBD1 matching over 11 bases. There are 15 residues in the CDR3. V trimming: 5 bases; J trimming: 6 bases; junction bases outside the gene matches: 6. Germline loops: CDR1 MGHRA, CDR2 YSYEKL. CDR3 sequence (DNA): TGCGCCAGCAGCAAGTCCGGGACAGGGGGAAACATTCAGTACTTC. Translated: CASSKSGTGGNIQYF.

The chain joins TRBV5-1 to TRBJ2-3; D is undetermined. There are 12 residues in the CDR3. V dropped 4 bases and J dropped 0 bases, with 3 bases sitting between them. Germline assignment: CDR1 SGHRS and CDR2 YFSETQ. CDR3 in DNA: TGCGCCAGCAGCCCGAGCACAGATACGCAGTATTTT. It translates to CASSPSTDTQYF.

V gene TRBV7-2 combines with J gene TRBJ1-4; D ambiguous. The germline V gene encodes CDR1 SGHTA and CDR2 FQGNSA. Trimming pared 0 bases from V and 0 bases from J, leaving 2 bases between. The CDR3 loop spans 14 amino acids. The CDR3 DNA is TGTGCCAGCAGCTTAGCAGCAACTAATGAAAAACTGTTTTTT. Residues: CASSLAATNEKLFF.